This section outlines one T cell receptor beta chain sequence together with its context. Its antigen target is currently unknown. It has no much larger one-base neighbor in the sample; base qualities were not kept. A distance of 9 bases separates the germline ends of V and J, which lose 3 bases and 7 bases respectively. From a lookup of the germline V gene, CDR1 and CDR2 are MDHEN and SYDVKM. Reading from cysteine to phenylalanine, the CDR3 counts 12 amino acids. CDR3 DNA only is kept here, 36 bases in frame from base 1. TCRbeta CDR3 regions were amplified from genomic DNA using the immunoSEQ Assay, a bias-controlled multiplex PCR. As for the authors' bioinformatics: Nucleated cell counts per sample were estimated from amplification of reference gene primers within the assay. To quantify the absolute abundance of each unique TCRbeta CDR3 rearrangement, sequence reads were collapsed and filtered. For each sample, productive Simpson clonality was calculated as the square root of Simpson's diversity index over productive rearrangements. Sourced from immuneACCESS, this table was stored by TCRdb with only in-frame sequences that have V and J called. A share of the clones is absent; for the studies checked, an unresolved V gene accounts for under half, and the remainder has no known explanation. That table is the source of V, J and clone size, and D and trimming were worked out from the DNA. The sample table lists under 200,000 clones, roughly 82% of them with a count of one. The ten largest account for around 5.7% of the sample.

These data belong to a study of blood T cell repertoires in COVID-19 (dated by TCRdb to about 2020). With regard to the full study: Samples from collaborators originated in the United States, Italy and Spain and spanned both the acute and convalescent phases of COVID-19. The material from the prospective study consisted of cDNA or gDNA derived from T cells, B-cell-depleted T cells, or PBMCs. A de-identified subject ID, COVID-19 status, age in years and sex were almost always included in the sample metadata. Subjects who had been exposed to COVID-19, were actively infected with it, or had recovered from it provided the deeply sampled blood TCRbeta repertoires that made up the dataset. The repertoires were released in a freely available public database intended as a resource for research on the immune response to SARS-CoV-2. Samples came from the ongoing ImmuneRACE study (first 160 participants) plus 1,254 subjects from 6 global collaborators. Where HLA class I and class II types were available, the types were taken from metadata supplied by the sample provider, not from assay-based typing.

Enrolling through a virtual design, the prospective study's participants ranged in age from about 18 to 100 years and lived across about two dozen United States geographic areas. Cohort assignment in the prospective study relied on participant-reported clinical history from a screening survey and a study questionnaire. Each participant in the prospective study had whole blood, serum and a nasopharyngeal or oropharyngeal swab collected by mobile phlebotomists. Over a roughly 2-month period, participants in the prospective study had the option of providing additional blood draws and questionnaires. Prospective study blood samples were shipped either frozen or at room temperature before DNA extraction. General study outcomes and caveats: How much clinical and demographic metadata was included differed by source and by participant, and the metadata was provided uncurated.

The receptor chain draws on TRBV28 and TRBJ1-2, with the D segment identity uncertain. The sequence was obtained from a man aged 35 to 55 with acute COVID-19. Specimen: PBMCs or T cells enriched from blood (not recorded which). The DNA sequence is TGTGCCAGCAGTTTTTCCCAATCTGGCTACACCTTC. Its translation is CASSFSQSGYTF.